What follows is one T cell receptor beta chain and its context. Antigen: not known. Within the sample, other DNA sequences also encode this same CDR3. The authors isolated CD4+ T cells after about eleven days of culture. This sample is drawn from a study of vaccination effects on CD4 cells after COVID-19. Only in-frame clones appear in the TCRdb table, and some are missing; sequencing was by immunoSEQ multiplex PCR. In the table there are 70,000 or so clones, around 77% of which are singletons. V lost 5 bases and J 2 bases, leaving 9 bases between the germline ends. CDR1 MNHEY and CDR2 SVGAGI come from the germline V gene. This CDR3 has 13 amino acids.

The sequence was collected from a human donor who received a COVID-19 vaccine. Here the sequenced sample was CD4+ T cells from PBMCs cultured without peptide, taken before COVID-19 vaccination. The gene calls are TRBV6-5 and TRBJ1-2, with D possibly TRBD1 on 6 matching bases. The CDR3 protein is CASSPQGNYGYTF. CDR3 in DNA: TGTGCCAGCAGTCCACAGGGAAACTATGGCTACACCTTC.